The 19 T cell receptor beta chains in this list originate from one sample, sequenced in a study of shared clonotypes between healthy human individuals. Naive CD8 cells comprised CD45RO-negative, CCR7-positively selected cells, excluding terminally differentiated effector memory CD45RA+ cells. The repertoire was sequenced with immunoSEQ multiplex PCR; TCRdb's copy has only in-frame clones and lacks some. Of about 2,200,000 clones in the sample, 85% to 95% were seen once. Sequencing was performed on naive CD8+ T cells from PBMCs. These receptors were taken from a man younger than 35 in good health. Some clones in this sample may be carry-over from other donors' samples.

The chain links TRBV14 to TRBJ2-3, with a possible D match to TRBD2 (6 bases). This CDR3 contains 14 residues. Germline assignment: CDR1 SGHDN and CDR2 FVKESK. Trimming pared 1 base from V and 6 bases from J, leaving 11 bases between. CDR3 in DNA: TGTGCCAGCAGCCAAGCTCCGGGAGCGGATACGCAGTATTTT. This gives the protein CASSQAPGADTQYF.

The V and J genes are TRBV10-3 and TRBJ2-4; D unclear. From germline, CDR1 is ENHRY and CDR2 SYGVKD. This CDR3 has 13 amino acids. Trimming cost V 0 bases and J 4 bases, with 4 bases left between them. The CDR3 nucleotides read TGTGCCATCAGTGAGTCGAAAAAAAACATTCAGTACTTC. Translating it yields CAISESKKNIQYF.

The chain joins TRBV27 to TRBJ2-3; 12 nucleotides match TRBD2. J was trimmed by 5 bases and V by 7 bases; bases with no gene match: 10. This CDR3 has 16 amino acids. Per germline, CDR1 MNHEY and CDR2 SMNVEV (reference sequence). For the CDR3, the DNA is TGTGCCAGCAAGTGGGCTAGCGGGAGGGGAAAAGATACGCAGTATTTT. Amino acid sequence: CASKWASGRGKDTQYF.

The chain carries TRBV10-2 and TRBJ2-1; a possible D gene is TRBD1 (6 bases). The V gene lost 0 bases and the J gene lost 1 base, with 13 bases spanning the gap. The CDR3 consists of 17 residues. CDR1 WSHSY and CDR2 SAAADI come from the germline V gene. Here the CDR3 DNA reads TGCGCCAGCAGTGAGTCGGTATGGGGACATTCCTACAATGAGCAGTTCTTC. Its protein is CASSESVWGHSYNEQFF.

The chain couples TRBV29-1 to TRBJ1-1; D is unresolved. CDR3 length: 17 amino acids. V was clipped by 3 bases and J by 0 bases, with 20 bases between them. Germline loops: CDR1 SQVTM, CDR2 ANQGSEA. CDR3: CSVDFIRERRMNTEAFF. CDR3 nucleotide sequence: TGCAGCGTTGACTTTATCCGGGAAAGGAGGATGAACACTGAAGCTTTCTTT. The full variable domain, in which reference TRBV29-1 and TRBJ1-1 provide the parts outside the CDR3, is SAVISQKPSRDICQRGTSLTIQCQVDSQVTMMFWYRQQPGQSLTLIATANQGSEATYESGFVIDKFPISRPNLTFSTLTVSNMSPEDSSIYLCSVDFIRERRMNTEAFFGQGTRLTVV.

This clone was observed a single time. V and J are TRBV19 and TRBJ1-2; 7 nucleotides match TRBD1. V shed 2 bases, J shed 4 bases, and the junction held 13 bases outside the gene matches. The CDR3 is 17 amino acids. Germline V gives CDR1 LNHDA, CDR2 SQIVND (reference sequence). CDR3 bases: TGTGCCAGTAGTATACGGTGGCGTTCGGGACAGTTCTATGGCTACACCTTC. It codes for CASSIRWRSGQFYGYTF.

This clone was detected only once. V usage is TRBV28 and J usage is TRBJ1-3, with TRBD1 identical over 8 bases. Germline V CDR1 and CDR2: MDHEN, SYDVKM. Germline trimming cut 3 bases from V and 0 bases from J; bases unmatched to any gene: 13. The CDR3 is 19 residues long. The CDR3 here is CASSFFGLQGVSSGNTIYF. The DNA for the CDR3 is TGTGCCAGCAGTTTTTTCGGATTACAGGGGGTGAGCTCTGGAAACACCATATATTTT.

The rearrangement uses TRBV6-1 and TRBJ2-7, with 11 bases that match TRBD1. After removal of 5 bases from V and 5 bases from J, the junction contained 11 bases not matched to a gene. The CDR3 extends over 16 amino acids. CDR1 MNHNS and CDR2 SASEGT come from the germline V gene. Here the CDR3 reads CASSKVRTGGFDEQYF. CDR3 nucleotides: TGTGCCAGCAGTAAAGTCAGGACAGGGGGCTTCGACGAGCAGTACTTC.

V gene TRBV15 combines with J gene TRBJ2-5, with TRBD1 matching 7 bases. From germline, CDR1 is LNHNV and CDR2 YYDKDF (reference sequence). The CDR3 covers 18 residues. V gave up 1 base and J gave up 5 bases; unmatched junction bases: 16. DNA for the CDR3: TGTGCCACCAGCAGAGGGTTTGGGAGAGGGGGCGAGGGCGAGACCCAGTACTTC. It codes for CATSRGFGRGGEGETQYF.

J is TRBJ1-3 and V is TRBV7-2, with 7 bases that match TRBD1. The J segment lost 0 bases and the V segment lost 7 bases, leaving 6 bases of the junction unmatched. There are 15 residues in the CDR3. Per the germline V gene, CDR1 is SGHTA and CDR2 is FQGNSA. The CDR3 is CASTNRDSSGNTIYF. The DNA for the CDR3 is TGTGCCAGCACTAACCGGGACAGCTCTGGAAACACCATATATTTT.

The rearrangement joins TRBV30 to TRBJ2-3, with 10 bases lining up with TRBD2. With 0 bases clipped from V and 6 bases from J, the junction kept 3 bases outside the gene matches. The CDR3 consists of 14 residues. Germline V CDR1 and CDR2: GTSNPN, SVGIG (reference sequence). The DNA for the CDR3 is TGTGCCTGGAGTGTTCTAGCGGGAGATGATACGCAGTATTTT. Protein product: CAWSVLAGDDTQYF. Based on the CDR3 plus reference TRBV30 and TRBJ2-3, the full variable domain is SQTIHQWPATLVQPVGSPLSLECTVEGTSNPNLYWYRQAAGRGLQLLFYSVGIGQISSEVPQNLSASRPQDRQFILSSKKLLLSDSGFYLCAWSVLAGDDTQYFGPGTRLTVL.

V is TRBV6-5 and J is TRBJ2-7; tentative D call: TRBD2 (6 bases). This CDR3 comprises 11 residues. V lost 10 bases and J lost 5, with 12 bases in between. Germline CDR1 is MNHEY and CDR2 is SVGAGI. The CDR3 reads CATAWGDEQYF. The CDR3 DNA reads as TGTGCCACCGCCTGGGGGGACGAGCAGTACTTC.

The chain recombines TRBV25-1 with TRBJ2-5; 9 bases fit TRBD2. CDR3 size: 14 residues. Per germline, CDR1 MGHDK and CDR2 SYGVNS. J gave up 8 bases and V 1 base, and 5 bases lay outside the gene matches. CDR3 amino acids: CASSEFSGSYTQYF. Written as DNA, the CDR3 is TGTGCCAGCAGTGAATTTAGCGGGAGTTACACCCAGTACTTC.

This chain uses TRBV28 with TRBJ2-5; the match to TRBD1 covers 7 bases. The CDR3 is 15 residues long. V dropped 4 bases and J dropped 1; count of bases not matched to a gene: 6. Per the germline V gene, CDR1 is MDHEN and CDR2 is SYDVKM. In nucleotides, the CDR3 is TGTGCCAGCAGTTCCGCCCGGGACAGCCAAGAGACCCAGTACTTC. Encoded protein: CASSSARDSQETQYF.

In the case of this clone: The junction departs from germline at one end; a sequencing error may be responsible. This chain joins TRBV6-1 and TRBJ1-5, with D possibly matching TRBD1 (6 bases). The CDR3 sequence is 13 residues long. Germline V CDR1 and CDR2: MNHNS, SASEGT. For the CDR3, the DNA is TGTGCCAGCAGTAAAGCAGGGGATCAGCCCCAGCATTTT. Amino acid sequence: CASSKAGDQPQHF.

In regard to this clone: The sample carries other DNA sequences with the same CDR3. DNA for the CDR3: TGTGCCAGCAGCCCGGGGTCCACAGATACGCAGTATTTT. Amino acids: CASSPGSTDTQYF. This chain links TRBV13 with TRBJ2-3; D possibly corresponds to TRBD2 (5 bases). CDR1 is PRHDT, CDR2 FYEKMQ, per germline (reference sequence). Trimming shortened V by 5 bases and J by 2 bases, and 8 bases separated the two germline ends. This CDR3 comprises 13 residues. Complete variable domain (other parts from reference TRBV13 and TRBJ2-3): AAGVIQSPRHLIKEKRETATLKCYPIPRHDTVYWYQQGPGQDPQFLISFYEKMQSDKGSIPDRFSAQQFSDYHSELNMSSLELGDSALYFCASSPGSTDTQYFGPGTRLTVL.

The chain is built from TRBV7-2 and TRBJ1-2, with D tentatively TRBD1 (6 bases). Trimming took 5 bases from V and 7 from J, leaving 11 bases between them. Germline V gives CDR1 SGHTA, CDR2 FQGNSA. The CDR3 consists of 12 residues. CDR3 residues: CASSVYRAGYTF. The CDR3 bases are TGTGCCAGCAGCGTATACAGGGCTGGCTACACCTTC. Using reference TRBV7-2 and TRBJ1-2 for the parts outside the CDR3, the full variable domain is GAGVSQSPSNKVTEKGKDVELRCDPISGHTALYWYRQSLGQGLEFLIYFQGNSAPDKSGLPSDRFSAERTGGSVSTLTIQRTQQEDSAVYLCASSVYRAGYTFGSGTRLTVV.

V is TRBV5-8 and J is TRBJ2-7; D possibly corresponds to TRBD1 (6 bases). Per germline, CDR1 SGHTS and CDR2 YDEGEE. Trimming stripped 5 bases from V and 4 bases from J, with 22 bases between. The CDR3 totals 16 residues. The CDR3 DNA sequence: TGTGCCAGCAGGATAGGGGACACCGTTTCTTGGTACGAGCAGTACTTC. It yields the protein CASRIGDTVSWYEQYF.

The genes are TRBV27 and TRBJ2-7; 8 bases line up with TRBD1. CDR1 and CDR2 from the germline V gene are MNHEY and SMNVEV (reference sequence). The CDR3 is 14 amino acids. Germline trimming cut 4 bases from V and 0 bases from J; bases unmatched to any gene: 2. The chain's CDR3 is CASSWTGYSYEQYF. The CDR3, as DNA: TGTGCCAGCAGTTGGACAGGGTACTCCTACGAGCAGTACTTC.